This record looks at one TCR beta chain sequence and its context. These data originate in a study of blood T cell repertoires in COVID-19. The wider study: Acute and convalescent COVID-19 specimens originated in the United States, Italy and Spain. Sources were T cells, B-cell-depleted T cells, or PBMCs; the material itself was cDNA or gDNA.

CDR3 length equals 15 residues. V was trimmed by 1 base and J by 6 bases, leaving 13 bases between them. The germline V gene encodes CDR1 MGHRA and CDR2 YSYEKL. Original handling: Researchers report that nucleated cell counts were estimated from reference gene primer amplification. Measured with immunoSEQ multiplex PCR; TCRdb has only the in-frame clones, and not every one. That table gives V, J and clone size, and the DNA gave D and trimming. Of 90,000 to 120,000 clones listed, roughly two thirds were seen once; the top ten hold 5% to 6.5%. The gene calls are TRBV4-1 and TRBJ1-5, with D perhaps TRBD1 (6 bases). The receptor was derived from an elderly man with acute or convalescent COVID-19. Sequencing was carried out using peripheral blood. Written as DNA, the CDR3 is TGCGCCAGCAGCCAAGGAGCAGGGGAACGTCAGCCCCAGCATTTT. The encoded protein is CASSQGAGERQPQHF.